Listed below are T cell receptor beta chains from one sample, sequenced in a study of cytomegalovirus exposure and HLA in healthy donors. Clones were read by immunoSEQ multiplex PCR, and TCRdb kept only the in-frame ones, dropping some. The data hold roughly 97,000 clones, with 81% observed a single time. The sequenced sample consisted of PBMCs. The receptor set was obtained from a man aged 40-55 years in good health and CMV-seropositive. Both conserved end residues are trimmed from each CDR3. The D gene is left open where the match is weak. Part of the rows lack a size; the others show once, few, many or a class for expanded clones.

>-|-|-|TRBV9
ASGAESPYEQY
>TRBJ1-1|-|-|TRBV19
ASTHSGGNTEAF
>TRBJ2-5|-|-|TRBV18
ASSPAGGRETQY
>TRBJ1-1|-|-|TRBV19
ASSTNHRFSSEAF
>TRBJ1-1|-|-|TRBV5-1
ASCRGYGDTEAF
>TRBJ1-1|-|-|TRBV5-1
ASSLAPGVGLEAF
>TRBJ2-5|-|-|TRBV11-2
ASSLEGRGGQETQY
>TRBJ1-4|-|-|TRBV7-2
ASSFSGNRIEKLF
>TRBJ2-1|few|-|TRBV19
ASSILSGPDHNEQF
>TRBJ1-3|-|TRBD1|TRBV9
ASSVGPGQGAPSGNTIY
>TRBJ2-7|-|-|TRBV15
ATSRVTWRGGEQY
>TRBJ1-2|few|-|TRBV11-2
ASSPGEFGYT
>TRBJ2-5|-|TRBD1|TRBV11-2
ASTFEGTGEETQY
>TRBJ1-1|-|-|TRBV28
ASSVRNTEAF
>TRBJ1-2|-|-|TRBV4-1
ASSQGEGANYGYT
>TRBJ2-7|-|-|TRBV30
AWTRQESTYEQY
>TRBJ2-2|-|-|TRBV7-2
ASSLAVANTGELF
>TRBJ1-6|-|TRBD1|TRBV6-5
ASSYRQGAYNSPLH
>TRBJ2-5|-|-|TRBV4-1
ASSQVLAETQY
>TRBJ2-7|-|-|TRBV6-5
ASSYSFSREQY
>TRBJ1-6|-|-|TRBV28
ASGGQHNSPLH
>TRBJ1-2|-|TRBD1|TRBV28
ASSIGQGAYGYT
>TRBJ2-5|-|TRBD2|TRBV28
ASEETSAQETQY
>TRBJ2-7|-|TRBD2|TRBV7-9
ASSSRPGTSPYEQY
>TRBJ1-2|-|TRBD1|TRBV10-3
AITTGGTYGYT
>TRBJ2-7|-|-|TRBV9
ASSVARGYEQY
>TRBJ1-2|-|-|TRBV4-1
ASSQDYRQGTFGYT
>TRBJ1-4|-|-|TRBV5-1
ASSGESPASEKLF
>TRBJ2-3|few|-|TRBV4-1
ASSQEGSGTDTQY
>TRBJ1-2|-|-|TRBV6-1
ASTAGQSNYGYT
>TRBJ1-5|-|-|TRBV5-6
ASSLEQNQPQH
>TRBJ1-6|-|-|TRBV7-9
ASSSITSGSSPLH
>TRBJ2-2|-|-|TRBV11-2
ASRAPGRTGELF
>TRBJ1-2|-|TRBD1|TRBV30
AWGQGEGYGYT
>TRBJ1-6|medium-sized|-|TRBV7-2
ASSIRRSGWNNSPLH
>TRBJ2-1|-|-|TRBV1
TSSQGGPRPYNEQF
>TRBJ1-2|-|-|TRBV4-1
ASSLPDGDYGYT
>TRBJ2-1|-|TRBD2|TRBV30
AWSVTSGSYNEQF
>TRBJ2-1|-|TRBD1|TRBV5-4
ASTTGTYNEQF
>TRBJ2-7|-|TRBD1|TRBV9
ASSGGDRGTYEQY
>TRBJ1-2|-|TRBD1|TRBV18
ASSPGQKYGYT